This T cell receptor (beta chain) was captured by sequencing in a study of monozygotic twins with inflammatory bowel disease. Overall study results and limits: T cell subtypes that differed could not be told apart. Fewer shared clonotypes with others were found in IBD patients than in healthy twins, especially with disease activity.

Details on this clonotype: Its specificity is not known.

The quantity of total RNA per TCR library was approximately 3,300 ng. Nested amplification of TCRalpha and TCRbeta cDNA involved two PCRs of around 15 and 9 cycles. TCRdb re-called the 5' RACE reads and catalogs CDR3 proteins one per entry, DNA excluded. The table for this sample gives 88,000 or so distinct CDR3 sequences. The length of the CDR3 is 13 residues. Germline V gene data show CDR1 as DFQATT and CDR2 as SNEGSKA (reference sequence). The sample comprised blood. The source of this sequence is a human donor with ulcerative colitis or Crohn's disease, or a healthy co-twin of an affected twin (not recorded which). J is TRBJ2-2 and V is TRBV20-1; checking the TCRdb D call of TRBD2 is not possible without DNA. Here the CDR3 reads CSASRGRAGELFF.